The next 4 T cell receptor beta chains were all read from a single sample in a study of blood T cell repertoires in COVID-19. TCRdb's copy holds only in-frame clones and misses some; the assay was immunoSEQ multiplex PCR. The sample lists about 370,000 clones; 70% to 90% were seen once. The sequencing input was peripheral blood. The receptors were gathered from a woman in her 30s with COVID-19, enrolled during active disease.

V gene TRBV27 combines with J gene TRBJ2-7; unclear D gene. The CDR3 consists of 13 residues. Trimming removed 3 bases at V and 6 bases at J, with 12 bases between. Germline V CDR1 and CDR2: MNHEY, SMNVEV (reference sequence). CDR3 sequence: CASSFSGVTEQYF. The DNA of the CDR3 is TGTGCCAGCAGTTTTTCCGGAGTTACCGAGCAGTACTTC.

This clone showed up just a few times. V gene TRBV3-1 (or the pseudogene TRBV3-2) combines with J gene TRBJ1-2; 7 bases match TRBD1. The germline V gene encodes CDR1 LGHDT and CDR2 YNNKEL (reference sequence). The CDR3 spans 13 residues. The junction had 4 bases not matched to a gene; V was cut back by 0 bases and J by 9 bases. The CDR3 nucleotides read TGTGCCAGCAGCCAAGAAGGGGGCGCGCGCTACACCTTC. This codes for CASSQEGGARYTF.

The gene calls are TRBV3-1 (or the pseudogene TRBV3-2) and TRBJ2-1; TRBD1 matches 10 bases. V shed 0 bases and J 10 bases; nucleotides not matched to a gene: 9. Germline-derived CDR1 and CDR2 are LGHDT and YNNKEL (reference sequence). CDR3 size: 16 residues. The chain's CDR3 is CASSQDVRQGANEQFF. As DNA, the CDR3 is TGTGCCAGCAGCCAAGATGTTAGACAGGGGGCGAACGAGCAGTTCTTC.

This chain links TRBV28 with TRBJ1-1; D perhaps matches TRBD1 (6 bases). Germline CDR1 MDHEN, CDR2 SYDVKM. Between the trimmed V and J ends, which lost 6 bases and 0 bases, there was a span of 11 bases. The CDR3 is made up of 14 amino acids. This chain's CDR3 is CASRLGGVNTEAFF. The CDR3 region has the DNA TGTGCCAGCAGACTAGGGGGGGTGAACACTGAAGCTTTCTTT.